A selection of T cell receptor beta chains follows, all from one sample in a study of T cell responses to AZD1222 COVID-19 vaccine. Sequencing used immunoSEQ multiplex PCR; TCRdb keeps in-frame clones, though not all of them. The sample gives approximately 97,000 clones, about 85% of which show up once; less than 6% is in the top ten. The specimen comprised peripheral blood, sampled on day 0 of AZD1222 vaccination. These receptors came from an adult in good health. Both conserved end residues are part of each CDR3. A D gene is named only where the DNA matches it firmly. Size values are once, few and many counts, or a class for expanded clones, and some rows have none.

size: .; D: TRBD1; V: TRBV10-3; J: TRBJ1-5; CDR3: CAISGQGSQPQHF; DNA: TGTGCCATCAGTGGACAGGGAAGTCAGCCCCAGCATTTT
size: .; D: .; V: TRBV2; J: TRBJ1-4; CDR3: CASIGVSSTNEKLFF; DNA: TGTGCCAGCATAGGGGTATCGTCAACTAATGAAAAACTGTTTTTT
size: .; D: TRBD1; V: TRBV19; J: TRBJ1-5; CDR3: CASSGQGVAVQPQHF; DNA: TGTGCCAGTAGTGGACAGGGGGTCGCCGTGCAGCCCCAGCATTTT
size: .; D: TRBD1; V: TRBV10-3; J: TRBJ2-7; CDR3: CAISESTGQRGTEQYF; DNA: TGTGCCATCAGTGAGTCGACAGGGCAGAGGGGTACCGAGCAGTACTTC
size: .; D: TRBD1; V: TRBV18; J: TRBJ1-5; CDR3: CASSRDSGSNQPQHF; DNA: TGTGCCAGTTCCCGGGACAGTGGGAGCAATCAGCCCCAGCATTTT
size: .; D: .; V: TRBV7-9; J: TRBJ2-2; CDR3: CASTILQGNTGELFF; DNA: TGTGCCAGCACTATATTACAGGGGAACACCGGGGAGCTGTTTTTT
size: .; D: TRBD1; V: TRBV7-2; J: TRBJ1-5; CDR3: CASSSGQAPNQPQHF; DNA: TGTGCCAGCAGCTCAGGACAGGCCCCCAATCAGCCCCAGCATTTT
size: .; D: TRBD2; V: TRBV5-1; J: TRBJ2-2; CDR3: CASSLGGTSGNTGELFF; DNA: TGCGCCAGCAGCTTGGGGGGGACTAGCGGAAACACCGGGGAGCTGTTTTTT
size: .; D: TRBD1; V: TRBV7-9; J: TRBJ1-1; CDR3: CASSLPTGVRTEAFF; DNA: TGTGCCAGCAGCTTACCTACAGGGGTAAGAACTGAAGCTTTCTTT
size: .; D: .; V: TRBV5-4; J: TRBJ1-6; CDR3: CASSLVPPQNSPLHF; DNA: TGTGCCAGCAGCTTGGTTCCACCCCAGAATTCACCCCTCCACTTT
size: once; D: .; V: TRBV15; J: TRBJ2-7; CDR3: CATRPQGASYEQYF; DNA: TGTGCCACCAGACCACAGGGAGCCTCCTACGAGCAGTACTTC
size: .; D: .; V: TRBV5-1; J: TRBJ1-1; CDR3: CASSLTGLGDTEAFF; DNA: TGCGCCAGCAGCTTGACAGGGTTGGGGGACACTGAAGCTTTCTTT
size: .; D: .; V: TRBV9; J: TRBJ2-3; CDR3: CASSKHRDASTDTQYF; DNA: TGTGCCAGCAGCAAACACCGGGACGCATCCACAGATACGCAGTATTTT
size: .; D: TRBD1; V: TRBV7-2; J: TRBJ1-5; CDR3: CASSSGTGQPQHF; DNA: TGTGCCAGCAGCTCTGGGACAGGTCAGCCCCAGCATTTT